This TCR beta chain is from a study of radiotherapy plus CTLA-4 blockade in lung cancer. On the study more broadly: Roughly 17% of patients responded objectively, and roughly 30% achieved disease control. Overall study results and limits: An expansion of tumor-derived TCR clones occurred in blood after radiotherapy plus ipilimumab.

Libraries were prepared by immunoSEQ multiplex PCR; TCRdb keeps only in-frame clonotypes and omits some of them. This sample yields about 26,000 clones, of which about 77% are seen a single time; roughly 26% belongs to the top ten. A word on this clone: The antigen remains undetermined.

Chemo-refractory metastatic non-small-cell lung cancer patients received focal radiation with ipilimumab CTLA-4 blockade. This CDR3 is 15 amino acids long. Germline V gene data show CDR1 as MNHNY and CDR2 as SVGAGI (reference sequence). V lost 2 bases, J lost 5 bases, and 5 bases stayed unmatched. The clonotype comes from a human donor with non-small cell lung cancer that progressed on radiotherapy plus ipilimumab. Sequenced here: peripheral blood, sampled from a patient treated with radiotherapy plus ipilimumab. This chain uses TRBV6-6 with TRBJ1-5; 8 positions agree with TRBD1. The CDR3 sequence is CASSYEGQAYQPQHF. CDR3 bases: TGTGCCAGCAGTTACGAGGGACAGGCTTATCAGCCCCAGCATTTT.